Listed below are T cell receptor beta chains from one sample, sequenced in a study of blood T cells in healthy people across ages. One entry per CDR3 protein results from TCRdb running MiXCR on the 5' RACE reads. The sample has 1.5 million to 2 million distinct CDR3 sequences; 28% are singletons. The sequenced sample was blood. The receptors here all came from a woman in her 30s in good health. The CDR3 runs from the conserved cysteine through the conserved F or W. D genes are given only for firm matches. Size tells how often a clone was seen (once, few, many) or the class of an expanded clone, and some rows leave it out.

NA 13 TRBJ1-2 TRBV18 NA TGTGCCAGCTCACCTCAGGAGGGTCATGGCTACACCTTC CASSPQEGHGYTF
NA 16 TRBJ2-3 TRBV2 TRBD1 TGTGCCAGCAGGGGACAGGGTCTTCGTGTCCAGATAACGCAGTATTTT CASRGQGLRVQITQYF
few 13 TRBJ2-3 TRBV2 TRBD1 TGTGCCAGCGGGGAGACAGGGACAGATACGCAGTATTTT CASGETGTDTQYF
NA 14 TRBJ2-2 TRBV7-9 NA TGTGCCAGCAGCTTTCATGGGGGCACCGGGGAGCTGTTTTTT CASSFHGGTGELFF
NA 17 TRBJ2-1 TRBV20-1 TRBD2 TGCAGTGCGACCACTACCCCGGGACTAGCGGGAAGGGGTGAGCAGTTCTTC CSATTTPGLAGRGEQFF
once 17 TRBJ2-5 TRBV20-1 TRBD1 TGCAGTGCTAGAGTATTCACGGGACAGGGCCTTCGAGAGACCCAGTACTTC CSARVFTGQGLRETQYF
few 14 TRBJ2-1 TRBV20-1 TRBD2 TGCAGTGCCCAGACTAGCGGGAGGTGGAATGAGCAGTTCTTC CSAQTSGRWNEQFF
NA 12 TRBJ1-2 TRBV18 NA TGTGCCAGCTCACCATCAGTGGATGGCTACACCTTC CASSPSVDGYTF
NA 17 TRBJ1-2 TRBV7-9 NA TGTGCCAGCACCAAACGCAGCCCCCAGGCGATACGATATGGCTACACCTTC CASTKRSPQAIRYGYTF
NA 14 TRBJ2-7 TRBV11-2 NA TGTGCCAGCAGCTCCGCCGGATTGGCCTACGAGCAGTACTTC CASSSAGLAYEQYF
few 15 TRBJ1-4 TRBV27 NA TGTGCCAGCAGTCCATGGACGGATCCCAATGAAAAACTGTTTTTT CASSPWTDPNEKLFF
NA 14 TRBJ1-1 TRBV5-6 TRBD1 TGTGCCAGCAGAAGGGGACAGATCCACACTGAAGCTTTCTTT CASRRGQIHTEAFF
few 14 TRBJ2-1 TRBV15 NA TGTGCCACCAGCAGAGAGAGGGCTAGCAATGAGCAGTTCTTC CATSRERASNEQFF
few 14 TRBJ1-1 TRBV9 TRBD1 TGTGCCAGCAGCGTAGGGGACAGGAACACTGAAGCTTTCTTT CASSVGDRNTEAFF
many 14 TRBJ2-7 TRBV10-3 TRBD2 TGTGCCATCAGTGATTCGGCGGGGGGACACGAGCAGTACTTC CAISDSAGGHEQYF
few 15 TRBJ1-1 TRBV6-5 NA TGTGCCAGCAGTTACTCGATGACGGTGAACACTGAAGCTTTCTTT CASSYSMTVNTEAFF
many 13 TRBJ2-1 TRBV20-1 NA TGCAGTGCTAGCAATCAGCTGTACAATGAACAGTTCTTC CSASNQLYNEQFF
few 17 TRBJ2-6 TRBV9 TRBD1 TGTGCCAGCAGCGCCGGACAGGGGAGCCCTGGGGCCAACGTCCTGACTTTC CASSAGQGSPGANVLTF
NA 13 TRBJ2-3 TRBV28 NA TGTGCCATCGAGGGAAGCTGGACAGATACGCAGTATTTT CAIEGSWTDTQYF
NA 16 TRBJ2-2 TRBV7-2 NA TGTGCCAGCAGCCGACGTCCCGTAGGGCCGTCCGGGGAGCTGTTTTTT CASSRRPVGPSGELFF